This T cell receptor (beta chain) was recorded in a study of cytomegalovirus exposure and HLA in healthy donors. V lost 4 bases and J lost 5; bases outside the gene matches: 9. The CDR3 spans 15 residues. The germline V gene encodes CDR1 MDHEN and CDR2 SYDVKM. Primers for the PCR totalled 60 Vbeta and 13 Jbeta. Produced via immunoSEQ multiplex PCR; TCRdb's table is partial and in-frame only. The sample has about 120,000 clones; around 75% are singletons. The chain recombines TRBV28 with TRBJ2-7, with 9 nucleotides matching TRBD1. The sequenced sample consisted of PBMCs. This receptor was obtained from a woman aged 18 to 35 in good health and CMV-seronegative. CDR3 in DNA: TGTGCCAGCAGTTCAAGTCCCGGGACAGGGAACGAGCAGTACTTC. As protein: CASSSSPGTGNEQYF.